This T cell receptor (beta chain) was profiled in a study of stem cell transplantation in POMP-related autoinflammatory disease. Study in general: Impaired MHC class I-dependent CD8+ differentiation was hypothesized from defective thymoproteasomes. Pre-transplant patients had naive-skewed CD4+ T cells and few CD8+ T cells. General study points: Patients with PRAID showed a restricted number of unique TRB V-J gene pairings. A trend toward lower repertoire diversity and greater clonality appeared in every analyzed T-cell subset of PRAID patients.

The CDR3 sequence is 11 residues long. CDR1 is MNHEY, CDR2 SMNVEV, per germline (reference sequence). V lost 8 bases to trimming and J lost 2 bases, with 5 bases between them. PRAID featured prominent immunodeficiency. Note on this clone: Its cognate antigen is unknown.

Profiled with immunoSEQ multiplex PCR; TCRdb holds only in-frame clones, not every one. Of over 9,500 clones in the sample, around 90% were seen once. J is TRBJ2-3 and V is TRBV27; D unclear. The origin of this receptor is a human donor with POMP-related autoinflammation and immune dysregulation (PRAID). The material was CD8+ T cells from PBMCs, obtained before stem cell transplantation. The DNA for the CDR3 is TGTGCCAGCGGCTTCACAGATACGCAGTATTTT. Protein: CASGFTDTQYF.